Following are 18 T cell receptor beta chains from one sample sequenced in a study of blood T cell repertoires in COVID-19. Assay used: immunoSEQ multiplex PCR; TCRdb lists only in-frame clones, some missing. The table has about 26,000 clones, roughly 88% seen once. The sequenced sample consisted of peripheral blood. The receptors shown here come from a human donor in a cohort sampled during active COVID-19.

The V and J genes are TRBV9 and TRBJ2-3; D not resolved. CDR3 length: 15 amino acids. V was pared by 0 bases and J by 2 bases, with 10 bases between. Germline V lookup: CDR1 SGDLS, CDR2 YYNGEE. The chain's CDR3 is CASSVADGPTDTQYF. DNA for the CDR3: TGTGCCAGCAGCGTAGCTGATGGCCCCACAGATACGCAGTATTTT.

The J gene is TRBJ2-3, the V gene TRBV9, with TRBD2 identical over 8 bases. CDR3 length equals 16 residues. The germline V gene has CDR1 SGDLS and CDR2 YYNGEE. V trimming: 3 bases; J trimming: 2 bases; junction bases outside the gene matches: 8. CDR3 sequence reads: CASSGGTSWVTDTQYF. CDR3 nucleotide sequence: TGTGCCAGCAGCGGGGGGACTAGTTGGGTCACAGATACGCAGTATTTT.

The chain is built from TRBV5-4 and TRBJ1-3, with D possibly being TRBD1 (6 bases). This CDR3 has 14 amino acids. Germline-derived CDR1 and CDR2 are SGHNT and YYREEE (reference sequence). With 1 base removed from V and 4 bases from J, the gap between germline ends came to 9 bases. CDR3 amino acids: CASSLTGKGNTIYF. CDR3 DNA sequence: TGTGCCAGCAGCTTGACAGGGAAAGGAAACACCATATATTTT.

The chain links TRBV28 to TRBJ2-1; 9 bases agree with TRBD1. Looked up from germline, CDR1 is MDHEN and CDR2 is SYDVKM. This CDR3 is 16 amino acids long. The V and J ends lost 5 bases and 12 bases, in that order; junction bases with no gene match: 17. The DNA for the CDR3 is TGTGCCAGCAGTCGTACTGTCGGACAGGGGCCGGCTGGGCAGTTCTTC. This codes for CASSRTVGQGPAGQFF.

This chain joins TRBV6-2 or TRBV6-3 and TRBJ2-3; a possible D gene is TRBD1 (5 bases). Trimming shortened V by 5 bases and J by 2 bases, and 11 bases separated the two germline ends. CDR1 MNHEY and CDR2 SVGEGT come from the germline V gene. This CDR3 contains 14 residues. In nucleotides, the CDR3 is TGTGCCAGCAGTAAGGGGCTACCCACAGATACGCAGTATTTT. This gives the protein CASSKGLPTDTQYF.

This clone was picked up one time. The CDR3 DNA reads TGTGCCAGTTGGCAGGGAGGCACTGAAGCTTTCTTT. Protein sequence: CASWQGGTEAFF. The genes are TRBV19 and TRBJ1-1; a possible D gene is TRBD1 (5 bases). Trimming pared 8 bases from V and 4 bases from J, leaving 11 bases between. Germline CDR1 reads LNHDA; CDR2 reads SQIVND (reference sequence). The CDR3 runs 12 residues.

The V call is TRBV6-5, the J call TRBJ1-1; TRBD1 agrees at 8 bases. V lost 7 bases and J lost 9; bases outside the gene matches: 7. CDR1 is MNHEY and CDR2 is SVGAGI in the germline V gene. The CDR3 has 12 residues. The DNA of the CDR3 is TGTGCCAGCACCGACAGGGGACGGAAAGCTTTCTTT. Translation gives CASTDRGRKAFF.

The chain employs TRBV18 and TRBJ1-5, with 7 bases fitting TRBD1. This CDR3 is 13 amino acids long. Trimming at V came to 8 bases and at J to 6 bases, leaving 7 bases not matched to a gene. CDR1 and CDR2 (germline): KGHSH, LQKENI. The CDR3 DNA sequence: TGTGCCAGCCGACAGGGAGAGAGTCAGCCCCAGCATTTT. This sequence encodes CASRQGESQPQHF.

The V gene is TRBV2, the J gene TRBJ2-7, with D possibly matching TRBD1 (5 bases). CDR1 is SNHLY, CDR2 FYNNEI, per germline. Trimming stripped 3 bases from V and 6 bases from J, with 9 bases between. The CDR3 has 12 residues. The CDR3, as DNA: TGTGCCAGCAGTGATCAAGGGGTCGAGCAGTACTTC. Encoded protein: CASSDQGVEQYF.

This chain connects TRBV27 to TRBJ2-2, with 7 bases identical to TRBD2. Germline CDR1 is MNHEY and CDR2 is SMNVEV (reference sequence). The ends lost 5 bases at V and 0 bases at J; junction bases unmatched: 6. CDR3 size: 16 residues. For the CDR3, the DNA is TGTGCCAGCAGTGCATCGGGACTATCGAACACCGGGGAGCTGTTTTTT. Protein sequence: CASSASGLSNTGELFF.

The chain carries TRBV4-3 and TRBJ1-6; tentatively, D is TRBD1 (5 bases). Germline CDR1 reads LGHNA; CDR2 reads YSLEER. The CDR3 spans 15 residues. Trimming removed 1 base at V and 9 bases at J, with 13 bases between. The CDR3 bases are TGCGCCAGCAGCCAAGCGCAGGGATCTGGTTCACCCCTCCACTTT. This translates into CASSQAQGSGSPLHF.

The chain joins TRBV19 to TRBJ2-3, with a possible D match to TRBD1 (6 bases). Trimming took off 4 bases at V and 3 bases at J, with 17 bases between the two ends. This CDR3 contains 16 residues. CDR1 LNHDA and CDR2 SQIVND come from the germline V gene (reference sequence). The CDR3 DNA sequence: TGTGCCAGTAGTACCGGGACACAGGAGAGAACAGATACGCAGTATTTT. Translation: CASSTGTQERTDTQYF.

This chain joins TRBV3-1 (or the pseudogene TRBV3-2) and TRBJ2-6; D possibly corresponds to TRBD1 (6 bases). The CDR3 spans 16 residues. Trimming removed 5 bases at V and 4 bases at J, with 15 bases between. Germline lookup yields CDR1 LGHDT and CDR2 YNNKEL (reference sequence). Here the CDR3 reads CASSADPGAGANVLTF. CDR3 DNA: TGTGCCAGCAGCGCCGACCCAGGGGCCGGGGCCAACGTCCTGACTTTC.

V and J are TRBV7-9 and TRBJ2-3; tentatively, D is TRBD2 (6 bases). With 5 bases removed from V and 1 base from J, the gap between germline ends came to 13 bases. The germline V gene has CDR1 SEHNR and CDR2 FQNEAQ (reference sequence). CDR3 length: 15 amino acids. CDR3 region: CASSKTGGGTDTQYF. For the CDR3, the DNA is TGTGCCAGCAGCAAAACAGGCGGGGGCACAGATACGCAGTATTTT.

The chain carries TRBV14 and TRBJ2-2; the match to TRBD1 covers 10 bases. V shed 3 bases and J 7 bases; nucleotides not matched to a gene: 8. The length of the CDR3 is 16 residues. CDR1 and CDR2 from the germline V gene are SGHDN and FVKESK. CDR3 amino acids: CASSQKTGGGGGELFF. DNA of the CDR3: TGTGCCAGCAGCCAGAAGACAGGGGGCGGCGGCGGGGAGCTGTTTTTT.

The rearrangement links TRBV5-1 to TRBJ1-1; 9 positions agree with TRBD1. This CDR3 comprises 15 residues. The trim removed 0 bases at V and 5 bases at J, leaving 5 bases unmatched. Germline CDR1 and CDR2: SGHRS and YFSETQ. CDR3 bases: TGCGCCAGCAGCTTGGGAGGGACAGGGAGTACTGAAGCTTTCTTT. Its protein is CASSLGGTGSTEAFF.

The gene calls are TRBV29-1 and TRBJ2-5; perhaps TRBD1 as D (5 bases). Germline V gene lookup returns CDR1 SQVTM and CDR2 ANQGSEA. Trimming removed 6 bases from V and 5 bases from J, with 19 bases in between. The CDR3 runs to 14 residues. The CDR3 DNA reads as TGCAGCGTCCTCTCCGGACACAGCTTGGAGACCCAGTACTTC. The encoded protein is CSVLSGHSLETQYF.

The chain combines TRBV5-1 with TRBJ2-3, with TRBD2 matching over 14 bases. The junction had 8 bases not matched to a gene; V was cut back by 2 bases and J by 9 bases. The CDR3 totals 16 residues. Looked up from germline, CDR1 is SGHRS and CDR2 is YFSETQ. This CDR3 is CASSLGLAGGWETQYF. In DNA, the CDR3 is TGCGCCAGCAGCTTAGGACTAGCGGGAGGTTGGGAAACGCAGTATTTT.